This T cell receptor (beta chain) was identified in a study of blood T cell repertoires in COVID-19 (dated by TCRdb to 2020 to 2021). Regarding the complete study: Collaborator samples came from the United States, Italy and Spain and covered acute and convalescent phases of COVID-19. The material from the prospective study consisted of cDNA or gDNA derived from T cells, B-cell-depleted T cells, or PBMCs. The dataset comprised deeply sampled blood TCRbeta repertoires from subjects exposed to, actively infected with, or recovered from COVID-19. A freely available public database, intended as a resource for researchers studying the immune response to SARS-CoV-2, is where the repertoires were released. The samples were drawn from two sources: the first 160 participants of the ongoing ImmuneRACE study, and fewer than 1,500 subjects contributed by 6 global collaborators. Nearly every sample came with metadata listing a de-identified subject ID, COVID-19 status, age in years and sex. HLA class I and class II types, where available, came from metadata supplied by the sample provider rather than from assay-based typing.

Remarks on this clone: The antigen this receptor binds is unknown. No quality values exist for individual bases; no much larger clone is one base distant.

V is cut by 3 bases and J by 2 bases, and the space between the germline ends is 18 bases. As encoded in the germline V gene, CDR1 is SQVTM while CDR2 is ANQGSEA. The CDR3 measures 16 amino acids from cysteine to phenylalanine. Just the 48-base CDR3 DNA is kept, in frame starting at base 1. Points the paper makes about the study in general: Clinical and demographic metadata were provided uncurated, with the amount varying by source and participant.

TCRbeta CDR3 regions were amplified from genomic DNA by means of the immunoSEQ Assay, a bias-controlled multiplex PCR. Concerning the study's data processing: The number of nucleated cells in each sample was estimated by amplification of reference gene primers within the assay. To quantify the absolute abundance of each unique TCRbeta CDR3 rearrangement, sequence reads were collapsed and filtered. For each sample, productive Simpson clonality was calculated as the square root of Simpson's diversity index across productive rearrangements. TCRdb took over this immuneACCESS table, retaining in-frame rearrangements with V and J assigned. Such tables are incomplete; in checked studies, under half of the missing clones stem from an unresolved V gene, and the remainder is unexplained. Clone size and the V and J calls come from that table; the DNA yielded D and trimming. The sample has over 200,000 clones on record, about 88% of them singletons. The ten largest clones capture roughly 2% of the sample.

Collaborating institutions collected whole blood in K2EDTA tubes following their own protocols. For TCRbeta analysis, collaborators shipped samples as frozen whole blood, isolated PBMCs, or DNA extracted from either of those sample types. This clonotype originated in a man between 35 and 55 years old with active or convalescent COVID-19. The V and J segments used are TRBV29-1 and TRBJ2-3, with a weak D call of TRBD1 (6 bases match). Sequenced input: peripheral blood. Here is the DNA: TGCAGCGTTGACCGACCGGGACACGGATTCACAGATACGCAGTATTTT. Its coded protein is CSVDRPGHGFTDTQYF.